The next 8 T cell receptor beta chains were all read from a single sample in a study of patients and donors after allogeneic stem cell transplantation. MiXCR, run by TCRdb on the RT-PCR reads, gives a single entry per CDR3 protein. The top ten hold more than 9% of the sample, which has 190,000 or so distinct CDR3 sequences, 35% to 45% seen once. The sample was blood, either unsorted or a sorted T cell fraction (not recorded which). The receptors here all came from a human donor who was either an allogeneic HSCT recipient or a stem cell or donor lymphocyte infusion donor (not recorded which). It is not recorded whose cells these are; they may come from a transplant donor.

V is TRBV5-1 and J is TRBJ2-1; D unclear. V was trimmed by 7 bases and J by 9 bases, leaving 23 bases between them. The CDR3 consists of 15 residues. The germline CDR1 and CDR2 sequences are SGHRS and YFSETQ. CDR3 amino acids: CASLPDEEVYVEQFF. In DNA form, the CDR3 reads TGCGCCAGCCTTCCGGACGAAGAGGTGTACGTTGAGCAGTTCTTC.

The sample holds a few counts of this clonotype. The chain joins TRBV28 to TRBJ1-1, with a tentative D call TRBD1 (6 bases). The germline V gene encodes CDR1 MDHEN and CDR2 SYDVKM. V gave up 2 bases and J gave up 0 bases, with 16 bases separating them. CDR3 length: 17 residues. This CDR3 is CASSLPFPQGMNTEAFF. The CDR3 DNA sequence: TGTGCCAGCAGTTTACCTTTCCCCCAGGGGATGAACACTGAAGCTTTCTTT.

The rearrangement uses TRBV19 and TRBJ2-1, with 7 positions matching TRBD2. Germline loops: CDR1 LNHDA, CDR2 SQIVND (reference sequence). Trimming took 8 bases from V and 9 from J; bases not matched to a gene: 10. This CDR3 is 13 amino acids long. CDR3 in DNA: TGTGCCAGTTCCGGGACTACCGACTCTGAGCAGTTCTTC. Translated, it gives CASSGTTDSEQFF.

There are a few counts of this clonotype. This chain joins TRBV5-1 and TRBJ1-5, with D hard to call. The CDR3 contains 13 residues. CDR1 is SGHRS and CDR2 is YFSETQ in the germline V gene. Trimming stripped 4 bases from V and 5 bases from J, with 10 bases between. The CDR3: CASSRLPYQPQHF. CDR3 nucleotide sequence: TGCGCCAGCAGCAGACTCCCTTATCAGCCCCAGCATTTT. The complete variable domain, with remaining parts taken from reference TRBV5-1 and TRBJ1-5, reads KAGVTQTPRYLIKTRGQQVTLSCSPISGHRSVSWYQQTPGQGLQFLFEYFSETQRNKGNFPGRFSGRQFSNSRSEMNVSTLELGDSALYLCASSRLPYQPQHFGDGTRLSIL.

The chain uses TRBV7-3 and TRBJ1-2, with D maybe TRBD1 (6 bases). There are 14 residues in the CDR3. Germline V lookup: CDR1 SGHTA, CDR2 FQGTGA. V dropped 1 base and J dropped 6 bases, with 12 bases sitting between them. In DNA, the CDR3 is TGTGCCAGCAGCTTAATTGCGGGGGCTAATGGCTACACCTTC. This encodes CASSLIAGANGYTF.

The J gene is TRBJ2-5, the V gene TRBV5-1; 9 bases align to TRBD1. With V trimmed by 6 bases and J by 2 bases, 5 bases remained unmatched. Germline CDR1 reads SGHRS; CDR2 reads YFSETQ. The CDR3 is 14 residues long. This CDR3 is CASTTGGYQETQYF. In nucleotides, the CDR3 is TGCGCCAGCACAACAGGGGGCTATCAAGAGACCCAGTACTTC.

This clonotype appeared a few times. The chain joins TRBV18 to TRBJ1-2, with D possibly being TRBD1 (5 bases). This CDR3 has 13 residues. Between the trimmed V and J ends, which lost 5 bases and 3 bases, there was a span of 10 bases. Germline CDR1 is KGHSH and CDR2 is LQKENI. CDR3 region: CASSSVTDYGYTF. CDR3 in DNA: TGTGCCAGCTCATCCGTGACAGACTATGGCTACACCTTC.

The chain carries TRBV5-1 and TRBJ2-3, with no clear D. Deletions cut 6 bases from V and 4 bases from J, with 12 bases between. The CDR3 has 13 residues. Looked up from germline, CDR1 is SGHRS and CDR2 is YFSETQ. The CDR3 reads CASNVGLADTQYF. The CDR3 DNA sequence: TGCGCCAGCAACGTAGGGCTTGCAGATACGCAGTATTTT.